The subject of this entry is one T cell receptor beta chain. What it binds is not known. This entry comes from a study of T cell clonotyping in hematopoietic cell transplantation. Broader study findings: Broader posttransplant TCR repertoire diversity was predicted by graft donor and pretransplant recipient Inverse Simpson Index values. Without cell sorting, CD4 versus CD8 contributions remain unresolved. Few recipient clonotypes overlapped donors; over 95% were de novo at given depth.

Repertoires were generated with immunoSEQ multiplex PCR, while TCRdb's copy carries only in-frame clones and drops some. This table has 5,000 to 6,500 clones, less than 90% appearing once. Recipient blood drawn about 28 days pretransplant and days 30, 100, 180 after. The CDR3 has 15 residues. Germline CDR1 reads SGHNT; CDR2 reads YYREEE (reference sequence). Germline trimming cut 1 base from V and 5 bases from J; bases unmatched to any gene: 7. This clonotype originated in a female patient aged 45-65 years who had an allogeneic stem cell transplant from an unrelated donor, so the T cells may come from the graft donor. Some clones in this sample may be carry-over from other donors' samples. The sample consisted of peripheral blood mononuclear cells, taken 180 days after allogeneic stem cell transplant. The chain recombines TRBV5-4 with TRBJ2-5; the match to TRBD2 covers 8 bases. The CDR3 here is CASSLPSGGRETQYF. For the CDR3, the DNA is TGTGCCAGCAGCTTGCCCAGCGGGGGCAGGGAGACCCAGTACTTC.